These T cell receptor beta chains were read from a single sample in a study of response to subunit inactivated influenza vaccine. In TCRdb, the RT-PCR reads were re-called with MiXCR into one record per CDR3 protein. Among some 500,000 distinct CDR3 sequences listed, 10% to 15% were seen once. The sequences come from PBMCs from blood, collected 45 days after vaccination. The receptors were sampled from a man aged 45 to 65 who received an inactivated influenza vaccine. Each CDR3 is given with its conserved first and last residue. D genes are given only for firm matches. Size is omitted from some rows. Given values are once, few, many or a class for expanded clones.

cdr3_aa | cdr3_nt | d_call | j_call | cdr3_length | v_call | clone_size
CASSEDLLTGEAFF | TGCGCCAGCAGTGAAGACCTTTTAACAGGGGAAGCTTTCTTT | . | TRBJ1-1 | 14 | TRBV10-2 | few
CASSVENQPQHF | TGTGCCAGCAGTGTAGAAAATCAGCCCCAGCATTTT | . | TRBJ1-5 | 12 | TRBV6-1 | .
CASSARTSGSYEQYF | TGCGCCAGCAGCGCCCGGACTAGCGGGAGCTACGAGCAGTACTTC | TRBD2 | TRBJ2-7 | 15 | TRBV5-1 | .
CASTLGQGTNQPQHF | TGTGCCAGCACCCTTGGACAGGGGACAAATCAGCCCCAGCATTTT | TRBD1 | TRBJ1-5 | 15 | TRBV12-3/TRBV12-4 | few
CATSERVGRPQHF | TGTGCCACCAGTGAGAGGGTGGGACGTCCCCAGCATTTT | . | TRBJ1-5 | 13 | TRBV24-1 | .
CASSQDPSNYGYTF | TGCGCCAGCAGCCAAGATCCGTCTAACTATGGCTACACCTTC | . | TRBJ1-2 | 14 | TRBV4-1 | .
CASSLEAVNSPLHF | TGTGCCAGCAGCTTAGAAGCTGTTAATTCACCCCTCCACTTT | . | TRBJ1-6 | 14 | TRBV7-9 | few
CASSSARGGTGANVLTF | TGTGCCAGCAGCTCGGCCCGAGGGGGCACTGGGGCCAACGTCCTGACTTTC | TRBD1 | TRBJ2-6 | 17 | TRBV7-9 | .
CASSLLRGDYGYTF | TGTGCCAGCAGCTTGTTGAGGGGTGACTATGGCTACACCTTC | . | TRBJ1-2 | 14 | TRBV5-6 | few
CASSLERAGNQPQHF | TGTGCCAGCAGCTTAGAAAGGGCTGGGAATCAGCCCCAGCATTTT | . | TRBJ1-5 | 15 | TRBV7-8 | .
CASSIAADTQYF | TGCGCCAGCAGTATTGCGGCAGATACGCAGTATTTT | . | TRBJ2-3 | 12 | TRBV5-1 | .
CASSSRLAGDQETQYF | TGTGCCAGCAGCTCGAGACTAGCGGGGGACCAAGAGACCCAGTACTTC | TRBD2 | TRBJ2-5 | 16 | TRBV7-9 | few
CASSLALFTTFNEQFF | TGTGCCAGCAGCTTAGCGCTCTTTACCACTTTCAATGAGCAGTTCTTC | . | TRBJ2-1 | 16 | TRBV7-6 | few
CASSEGLGLSYEQYF | TGTGCCAGCAGTGAAGGGTTGGGTTTGAGCTACGAGCAGTACTTC | . | TRBJ2-7 | 15 | TRBV6-1 | .
CSYETSAGYSYEQYF | TGCAGTTACGAGACATCGGCCGGTTACTCCTACGAGCAGTACTTC | . | TRBJ2-7 | 15 | TRBV20-1 | many
CASSLNREKSQPQHF | TGTGCCAGCAGTTTAAACAGGGAAAAGAGTCAGCCCCAGCATTTT | . | TRBJ1-5 | 15 | TRBV12-3/TRBV12-4 | .
CASSYRFGQQYF | TGTGCCAGCAGTTACCGTTTCGGGCAGCAGTACTTC | . | TRBJ2-7 | 12 | TRBV6-2/TRBV6-3 | .
CSATNRGPYEQYF | TGCAGTGCGACTAACAGGGGCCCGTACGAGCAGTACTTC | TRBD1 | TRBJ2-7 | 13 | TRBV20-1 | many
CASSPWTHQETQYF | TGTGCCAGCAGTCCTTGGACGCACCAAGAGACCCAGTACTTC | . | TRBJ2-5 | 14 | TRBV12-3/TRBV12-4 | many
CSAMGGEREIEQYF | TGCAGTGCTATGGGCGGAGAGAGGGAGATCGAGCAGTACTTC | . | TRBJ2-7 | 14 | TRBV20-1 | .
CASRGQARLAKNIQYF | TGTGCCAGCAGAGGACAGGCTCGACTAGCCAAAAACATTCAGTACTTC | TRBD1 | TRBJ2-4 | 16 | TRBV6-1 | many
CATSERPGQGFHEQYF | TGTGCCACCAGTGAGCGACCGGGACAGGGATTCCACGAGCAGTACTTC | TRBD1 | TRBJ2-7 | 16 | TRBV24-1 | few
CASSLEWGTETQYF | TGCGCCAGCAGCTTGGAATGGGGGACGGAGACCCAGTACTTC | . | TRBJ2-5 | 14 | TRBV5-1 | few
CASSLWYGQRKETQYF | TGTGCCAGCAGCTTGTGGTATGGGCAGCGTAAAGAGACCCAGTACTTC | . | TRBJ2-5 | 16 | TRBV5-6 | .
CASSPRARGIRDTGELFF | TGTGCCAGCTCACCACGTGCGCGCGGGATACGTGACACCGGGGAGCTGTTTTTT | . | TRBJ2-2 | 18 | TRBV18 | few
CSVEVPSTDTQYF | TGCAGCGTTGAAGTCCCCTCAACAGATACGCAGTATTTT | . | TRBJ2-3 | 13 | TRBV29-1 | many
CASSQKDGGANTEAFF | TGTGCCAGCAGCCAAAAGGATGGAGGGGCGAACACTGAAGCTTTCTTT | . | TRBJ1-1 | 16 | TRBV7-9 | .
CASSQDSSKNTQYF | TGTGCCAGCAGCCAAGACTCTAGCAAAAATACGCAGTATTTT | . | TRBJ2-3 | 14 | TRBV4-2 | few
CASSPTGGNQPQHF | TGTGCCAGCAGCCCCACAGGGGGCAATCAGCCCCAGCATTTT | TRBD1 | TRBJ1-5 | 14 | TRBV12-3/TRBV12-4 | many
CASSQGPGQGVIGFYEQYF | TGTGCCAGCAGCCAGGGACCGGGACAGGGGGTCATTGGGTTCTACGAGCAGTACTTC | TRBD1 | TRBJ2-7 | 19 | TRBV14 | .
CASSRGPRAENTGELFF | TGCGCCAGCAGCCGGGGGCCGCGAGCGGAGAACACCGGGGAGCTGTTTTTT | . | TRBJ2-2 | 17 | TRBV5-1 | few
CASSSRPSGSMDTGELFF | TGCGCCAGCAGCTCGAGGCCTAGCGGGAGCATGGACACCGGGGAGCTGTTTTTT | TRBD2 | TRBJ2-2 | 18 | TRBV5-1 | few
CASSPQIGSSGTYGYTF | TGTGCCAGCTCACCACAGATCGGGTCGTCAGGGACCTATGGCTACACCTTC | . | TRBJ1-2 | 17 | TRBV18 | many